There are many counts of the clone carrying this T cell receptor beta chain. The data are from a study of regulatory T cells in long-lasting Graves disease. The time point denotes: newly diagnosed GD, antithyroid drugs for less than 3 months. Extracted PBMC RNA gave rise to the TCR library. Building the TCR beta libraries relied on iRepertoire HTBI primers, and CDR3 regions underwent Arm-PCR. TCRdb re-called the multiplex PCR reads with MiXCR, one entry per CDR3 protein. The repertoire consists of some 340,000 distinct CDR3 sequences, with approximately 10% occurring once and the leading ten covering 15% to 20%. This CDR3 comprises 18 residues. CDR1 and CDR2 from the germline V gene are SGHAT and FQNNGV. The V gene end was trimmed by 1 base and the J gene end by 0 bases; junction bases not matched to a gene: 9. The sample also formed part of further work on T cells in Graves' hyperthyroidism and ophthalmopathy.

The chain carries TRBV11-2 and TRBJ1-5; 7 bases are shared with TRBD1. The sequence was obtained from a woman between 18 and 29 years old with Graves disease. Material: peripheral blood mononuclear cells (PBMCs), obtained at new diagnosis, from a patient treated with antithyroid drugs. In DNA, the CDR3 is TGTGCCAGCAGCTTAGGAGAGACAGGGTTTAATAGCAATCAGCCCCAGCATTTT. It specifies CASSLGETGFNSNQPQHF.